The following is a T cell receptor beta chain sequence with its context. This clone's antigen is unknown. It has no much larger one-base neighbor in the sample; base qualities were not kept. The data were obtained in a study of T cell repertoires in cytomegalovirus infection (dated by TCRdb to the late 2010s). Turning to the overall study: The peptide stimulations were aimed at well-studied HLA-B-restricted epitopes as well as recently identified HLA-C-restricted CMV epitopes, whose presentation resists viral immunomodulation. Donor HLA type was relevant to the analysis, as public TCR beta signatures indicated carriage of CMV infection together with the matching HLA type. General findings and caveats noted by the study authors: Cumulative frequency of public TCR beta family members discriminated carriers of CMV infection plus the relevant HLA type in this cohort and an independent approximately 370-donor cohort. The ex vivo response was dominated by HLA-C-restricted CMV-specific TCR beta clonotypes, which also provided the single most frequent clonotype in two of eight donors.

The reads were generated on an Illumina HiSeq 1500. TCRdb reworked the public reads: Q25 trimming with fastp, MiXCR clone assembly, productive beta chains retained. Identical CDR3 proteins give one entry, which carries the most common genes and DNA. The table for this sample lists roughly 500,000 distinct CDR3 sequences; about 33% of them were counted only once. The ten biggest clones cover 15% to 20% of the sample. The treatment or condition label here, explained by the study, means: in vitro stimulation with specific CMV peptide epitopes to enrich CMV-specific T cells. There are 17 amino acids in the CDR3, from cysteine to phenylalanine inclusive. Only CDR3 DNA remains: 51 bases, in frame from the first base. The junction shows trimming of 0 bases on V and 4 bases on J, and the gene matches do not reach 6 bases of it. CDR1 is given as LGHNT and CDR2 as FRNRAP, both from the germline V gene.

The chain is encoded by TRBV12-5 joined to TRBJ2-1, with 10 bases aligning to TRBD1. This clonotype was obtained from a human donor in good health (CMV status not recorded). Some clones in this sample may be carry-over from other donors' samples. Material: cultured PBMCs, obtained from culture after CMV antigen stimulation. The DNA is TGTGCTAGTGGTTTGGTGCGGGGGACAGGGGAATACAATGAGCAGTTCTTC. Translated, this is CASGLVRGTGEYNEQFF.